This record covers a single T cell receptor beta chain. These data are taken from a study of blood T cell repertoires in COVID-19. About the study: The study drew acute and convalescent COVID-19 samples from the United States, Italy and Spain.

Per the original data handling: It was from reference gene primer amplification that nucleated cell counts were estimated. Measured with immunoSEQ multiplex PCR; TCRdb has only the in-frame clones, and not every one. D and trimming come from the DNA, and the V and J calls and clone size come from that table. The sample has about 250,000 clones, 86% seen once. The sequence derives from a woman aged 30 to 39 with active or convalescent COVID-19. Sequenced sample: peripheral blood.

The CDR3 nucleotides read TGTGCCAGCAGCCCACCTGGACTGGGAAGCTCCTACGAGCAGTACTTC. It is translated as CASSPPGLGSSYEQYF. V is TRBV3-1 (or the pseudogene TRBV3-2) and J is TRBJ2-7, with D perhaps matching TRBD2 (5 bases). V lost 4 bases to trimming and J lost 0 bases, with 16 bases between them. Per germline, CDR1 LGHDT and CDR2 YNNKEL (reference sequence). The CDR3 length is 16 residues.